This T cell receptor beta chain was identified in a study of identical twins. General observations from the study: Weaker excess sharing between twins was seen in beta out-of-frame sequences. Memory repertoires showed no such pattern, whereas abundant cord blood beta clonotypes carried fewer insertions. Analyses of zero insertions could be partly confounded by invariant MAIT and iNKT cells.

In this sample, this clonotype turned up many times. Its antigen is unidentified. The CDR3 contains 16 residues. In germline, CDR1 is SGHAT, CDR2 FQNNGV. The V end lost 6 bases, the J end lost 8 bases, and 23 bases lay between the germline ends. Unique molecular identifiers were in the cDNA, with template-switch universal primer binding. Using its own MiXCR run on the 5' RACE reads, TCRdb lists one record per CDR3 protein. The table has approximately 220,000 distinct CDR3 sequences, approximately 9% seen once. The gene calls are TRBV11-2 and TRBJ2-1; perhaps TRBD2 as D (7 bases). This receptor was obtained from a woman aged 18-29 years in good health. Sequencing used memory (CD45RO+) T cells sorted from blood. This chain's CDR3 is CASRDLGGGRGDEQFF. The CDR3 DNA follows: TGTGCCAGCAGGGACCTAGGGGGGGGCCGAGGGGATGAGCAGTTCTTC.